This T cell receptor beta chain stems from a study of T-cell reconstitution after alpha-beta-depleted transplantation in children. Notes on the study in general: After transplant, high TCRbeta diversity at day 60 in some patients arose from surviving recipient T cells and thymic progenitors. Newly made T cells mostly supplied T-cell counts and diversity one year after transplant. There were reportedly several hundred expanded graft clones from which alpha-beta T cells came about two months after transplant.

There are 15 residues in the CDR3. Germline lookup yields CDR1 MNHEY and CDR2 SVGAGI. V trimming: 0 bases; J trimming: 6 bases; junction bases outside the gene matches: 5. A remark on this clonotype: Its antigen is currently unknown.

The TCRbeta library incorporated unique molecular identifiers. Via MiXCR, TCRdb re-called the PCR reads, giving one row per CDR3 protein. The table shows around 960,000 distinct CDR3 sequences, with about 29% occurring only once. This TCR was sampled from a boy younger than two who had a stem cell transplant for SCID, so the T cells may come from the graft donor. This sequence joins TRBV6-5 and TRBJ1-5, with TRBD1 identical over 7 bases. The input for sequencing was PBMCs, mostly from graft donor cells, taken 360 days after TCRalphabeta/CD19-depleted stem cell transplant. The CDR3 reads CASSYSNRGRQPQHF. CDR3 nucleotide sequence: TGTGCCAGCAGTTACTCCAACAGGGGTCGTCAGCCCCAGCATTTT.